This is a list of T cell receptor beta chains from one sample in a study of blood T cell repertoires in COVID-19. Clones were read by immunoSEQ multiplex PCR, and TCRdb kept only the in-frame ones, dropping some. Of approximately 200,000 clones in the sample, 70% to 90% are singletons; the top ten hold nearly 9.5%. The specimen sequenced was PBMCs or T cells enriched from blood (not recorded which). These receptors originate from a man in his forties who had recovered from COVID-19. The CDR3 runs from the conserved cysteine through the conserved F or W. Each record gives: J gene, clone size, D gene, V gene, CDR3 DNA, CDR3 protein. The D gene is left open where the match is weak. Only part of the rows carry a size: once, few, many, or a class if the clone is expanded.

j_gene: TRBJ2-3
abundance: NA
d_gene: NA
v_gene: TRBV24-1
CDR3nt: TGTGCCACAACGGGGATCGGGGGAGATACGCAGTATTTT
CDR3aa: CATTGIGGDTQYF

j_gene: TRBJ1-1
abundance: NA
d_gene: TRBD1
v_gene: TRBV24-1
CDR3nt: TGTGCCACCAGGGGGGACAGGGATCCGTCTGAAGCTTTCTTT
CDR3aa: CATRGDRDPSEAFF

j_gene: TRBJ1-4
abundance: NA
d_gene: NA
v_gene: TRBV5-1
CDR3nt: TGCGCCAGCAGCCCGATGGGGGCGGCTAATGAAAAACTGTTTTTT
CDR3aa: CASSPMGAANEKLFF

j_gene: TRBJ1-1
abundance: NA
d_gene: NA
v_gene: TRBV25-1
CDR3nt: TGTGCCAACCACAGGAACACTGAAGCTTTCTTT
CDR3aa: CANHRNTEAFF

j_gene: TRBJ2-7
abundance: few
d_gene: TRBD1
v_gene: TRBV6-1
CDR3nt: TGTGCCAGCAGTGAGGGGGACCAGACAGGGTATCGATTCTACGAGCAGTACTTC
CDR3aa: CASSEGDQTGYRFYEQYF

j_gene: TRBJ2-7
abundance: NA
d_gene: TRBD2
v_gene: TRBV5-1
CDR3nt: TGCGCCAGCTCCCGGGAGGGAAGTGGGAACGAGCAGTACTTC
CDR3aa: CASSREGSGNEQYF

j_gene: TRBJ1-1
abundance: NA
d_gene: NA
v_gene: TRBV15
CDR3nt: TGTGCCACCAGCAGAGGAAGGGGACTCTCGAACACTGAAGCTTTCTTT
CDR3aa: CATSRGRGLSNTEAFF

j_gene: TRBJ1-2
abundance: NA
d_gene: NA
v_gene: TRBV19
CDR3nt: TGTGCCAGTAGTAAGGAGGACTATGGCTACACCTTC
CDR3aa: CASSKEDYGYTF

j_gene: TRBJ2-7
abundance: NA
d_gene: NA
v_gene: TRBV30
CDR3nt: TGTGCCTGGACTCGCTGGCAGGGGCGCGAGCAGTACTTC
CDR3aa: CAWTRWQGREQYF

j_gene: TRBJ2-7
abundance: few
d_gene: NA
v_gene: TRBV12-5
CDR3nt: TGTGCTAGTGGCCCGTCCGGCTACGAGCAGTACTTC
CDR3aa: CASGPSGYEQYF

j_gene: TRBJ2-7
abundance: few
d_gene: NA
v_gene: TRBV10-3
CDR3nt: TGTGCCATCAGTGAGACGGGTGACAGCTCCTACGAGCAGTACTTC
CDR3aa: CAISETGDSSYEQYF

j_gene: TRBJ2-7
abundance: few
d_gene: TRBD1
v_gene: TRBV11-2
CDR3nt: TGTGCCAGCAGATTCGGACAGGGTAACTACGAGCAGTACTTC
CDR3aa: CASRFGQGNYEQYF

j_gene: TRBJ2-1
abundance: NA
d_gene: TRBD1
v_gene: TRBV24-1
CDR3nt: TGTGCCACCAGTGGGGGGAACAGGGGGAATGAGCAGTTCTTC
CDR3aa: CATSGGNRGNEQFF

j_gene: TRBJ2-2
abundance: NA
d_gene: TRBD1
v_gene: TRBV7-3
CDR3nt: TGTGCCAGCAGCCCGGGACAGTCCACCGGGGAGCTGTTTTTT
CDR3aa: CASSPGQSTGELFF

j_gene: TRBJ1-6
abundance: NA
d_gene: TRBD1
v_gene: TRBV30
CDR3nt: TGTGCCTGGAGTTACGTAGGGACAGGGAGAATTAATTCACCCCTCCACTTT
CDR3aa: CAWSYVGTGRINSPLHF

j_gene: TRBJ1-4
abundance: NA
d_gene: TRBD1
v_gene: TRBV4-2
CDR3nt: TGTGCCAGCAGCCAAGGAGGGAACAGGGGAAATGAAAAACTGTTTTTT
CDR3aa: CASSQGGNRGNEKLFF

j_gene: TRBJ1-6
abundance: once
d_gene: NA
v_gene: TRBV6-5
CDR3nt: TGTGCCAGTTCCCTACCGGGACAAAATTCACCCCTCCACTTT
CDR3aa: CASSLPGQNSPLHF

j_gene: TRBJ2-3
abundance: NA
d_gene: NA
v_gene: TRBV5-1
CDR3nt: TGCGCCAGCAGCTTGGCCATCATCTCTAGGGGTGGCACAGATACGCAGTATTTT
CDR3aa: CASSLAIISRGGTDTQYF

j_gene: TRBJ2-3
abundance: NA
d_gene: TRBD2
v_gene: TRBV18
CDR3nt: TGTGCCAGCTCACCCCCCCCGACTAGCCTGAGTTATACGCAGTATTTT
CDR3aa: CASSPPPTSLSYTQYF

j_gene: TRBJ1-3
abundance: NA
d_gene: NA
v_gene: TRBV6-5
CDR3nt: TGTGCCAGCAGTTACGGGGCAGCGGGCTCTGGAAACACCATATATTTT
CDR3aa: CASSYGAAGSGNTIYF

j_gene: TRBJ1-2
abundance: few
d_gene: NA
v_gene: TRBV19
CDR3nt: TGTGCCAGTAGTATAGACAGACAGGCTTATGGCTACACCTTC
CDR3aa: CASSIDRQAYGYTF

j_gene: TRBJ2-7
abundance: NA
d_gene: TRBD2
v_gene: TRBV6-2/TRBV6-3
CDR3nt: TGTGCCAGCAGTTACTCTAAGCGGGAGGGCTCCTACGAGCAGTACTTC
CDR3aa: CASSYSKREGSYEQYF

j_gene: TRBJ1-3
abundance: NA
d_gene: NA
v_gene: TRBV2
CDR3nt: TGTGCCAGCAGTGAAGGACAGGCCTCTGGAAACACCATATATTTT
CDR3aa: CASSEGQASGNTIYF

j_gene: TRBJ1-3
abundance: NA
d_gene: NA
v_gene: TRBV11-2
CDR3nt: TGTGCCAGCAGCCGAGTGGTGTCTGGAAACACCATATATTTT
CDR3aa: CASSRVVSGNTIYF

j_gene: TRBJ2-7
abundance: NA
d_gene: NA
v_gene: TRBV3-1/TRBV3-2
CDR3nt: TGTGCCAGCAGCCAAGAGCTGTACAGCTCCTACGAGCAGTACTTC
CDR3aa: CASSQELYSSYEQYF